The rows below give T cell receptor beta chains drawn from one sample of a study of blood T cell repertoires in COVID-19. The data were produced by immunoSEQ multiplex PCR, yet TCRdb's version contains in-frame clones alone and is incomplete. The sample has some 400,000 clones; 80% to 90% are singletons. The sample was PBMCs or T cells enriched from blood (not recorded which). The receptor set was obtained from a man aged 25-45 years who had recovered from COVID-19. CDR3s include the opening cysteine and the closing phenylalanine or tryptophan. D genes are given only for firm matches. Where a row states a size, it is once, few, many or the class of an expanded clone; other rows omit it.

d_gene: NA; abundance: NA; v_gene: TRBV19; j_gene: TRBJ2-6; CDR3nt: TGTGCCACCTCGGCAGGAACCGGGGCCAACGTCCTGACTTTC; CDR3aa: CATSAGTGANVLTF
d_gene: NA; abundance: NA; v_gene: TRBV5-4; j_gene: TRBJ1-1; CDR3nt: TGTGCCAGCAGCTTGGGGGCTCATATGAACACTGAAGCTTTCTTT; CDR3aa: CASSLGAHMNTEAFF
d_gene: NA; abundance: NA; v_gene: TRBV7-2; j_gene: TRBJ2-1; CDR3nt: TGTGCCAGCAGCTTAAACGGGCTCGCCGGGATGGGTGAGCAGTTCTTC; CDR3aa: CASSLNGLAGMGEQFF
d_gene: NA; abundance: NA; v_gene: TRBV6-5; j_gene: TRBJ2-4; CDR3nt: TGTGCCAGCACCCCCGAGTACAGGGCAAACATTCAGTACTTC; CDR3aa: CASTPEYRANIQYF
d_gene: TRBD1; abundance: NA; v_gene: TRBV4-2; j_gene: TRBJ1-2; CDR3nt: TGTGCCAGCAGCCACCCTCAGGGGGCCTATGGCTACACCTTC; CDR3aa: CASSHPQGAYGYTF
d_gene: NA; abundance: NA; v_gene: TRBV30; j_gene: TRBJ1-5; CDR3nt: TGTGCCTGGGCAGGGGCCGTGGGGCCCCAGCATTTT; CDR3aa: CAWAGAVGPQHF
d_gene: NA; abundance: NA; v_gene: TRBV9; j_gene: TRBJ2-3; CDR3nt: TGTGCCAGCAGCGTAGCACTTAGCGATGCAGATACGCAGTATTTT; CDR3aa: CASSVALSDADTQYF
d_gene: NA; abundance: once; v_gene: TRBV18; j_gene: TRBJ1-3; CDR3nt: TGTGCCAGCTCACCAGCAGGGTCGAGAAACACCATATATTTT; CDR3aa: CASSPAGSRNTIYF
d_gene: NA; abundance: once; v_gene: TRBV27; j_gene: TRBJ2-3; CDR3nt: TGTGCCAGCGTCCGGGGGAGGGGGTTCACAGATACGCAGTATTTT; CDR3aa: CASVRGRGFTDTQYF
d_gene: NA; abundance: NA; v_gene: TRBV27; j_gene: TRBJ1-6; CDR3nt: TGTGCCACCGAGGCCGGACACCCGAGCTCCTATAATTCACCCCTCCACTTT; CDR3aa: CATEAGHPSSYNSPLHF
d_gene: NA; abundance: NA; v_gene: TRBV27; j_gene: TRBJ2-7; CDR3nt: TGTGCCAGCAGTCTCTCCGGGACAAGCGACGAGCAGTACTTC; CDR3aa: CASSLSGTSDEQYF
d_gene: NA; abundance: NA; v_gene: TRBV27; j_gene: TRBJ2-7; CDR3nt: TGTGCCAGCAGTCTTAGGCGGGGGCTAGACGAGCAGTACTTC; CDR3aa: CASSLRRGLDEQYF
d_gene: TRBD1; abundance: NA; v_gene: TRBV6-6; j_gene: TRBJ1-2; CDR3nt: TGTGCCAGCAGTTACACCCTGGACAGGGCGGATGGCTACACCTTC; CDR3aa: CASSYTLDRADGYTF
d_gene: TRBD1; abundance: few; v_gene: TRBV3-1/TRBV3-2; j_gene: TRBJ1-4; CDR3nt: TGTGCCAGCAGCACGACCGGGACAGGTGATGAAAAACTGTTTTTT; CDR3aa: CASSTTGTGDEKLFF
d_gene: NA; abundance: NA; v_gene: TRBV23-1; j_gene: TRBJ2-5; CDR3nt: TGCGCCAGCAGTCAAATTTTTCAGCGAAGAATGACCCAGTACTTC; CDR3aa: CASSQIFQRRMTQYF
d_gene: TRBD2; abundance: NA; v_gene: TRBV27; j_gene: TRBJ2-1; CDR3nt: TGTGCCAGCAGTTTTGGGACTAACAATGAGCAGTTCTTC; CDR3aa: CASSFGTNNEQFF
d_gene: TRBD2; abundance: NA; v_gene: TRBV12-5; j_gene: TRBJ2-3; CDR3nt: TGTGCTAGTGCCCCGGGGGTAGCGGGGTTCACAGATACGCAGTATTTT; CDR3aa: CASAPGVAGFTDTQYF
d_gene: NA; abundance: NA; v_gene: TRBV2; j_gene: TRBJ2-2; CDR3nt: TGTGCCAGCAGTGGACAGAACACCGGGGAGCTGTTTTTT; CDR3aa: CASSGQNTGELFF
d_gene: NA; abundance: NA; v_gene: TRBV5-6; j_gene: TRBJ1-5; CDR3nt: TGTGCCAGCAGCTTGGGCGGGGGGATTTGGCCCCAGCATTTT; CDR3aa: CASSLGGGIWPQHF
d_gene: TRBD1; abundance: NA; v_gene: TRBV19; j_gene: TRBJ2-7; CDR3nt: TGTGCCAGTAGTATAGGCGGACAGGGGTACTACGAGCAGTACTTC; CDR3aa: CASSIGGQGYYEQYF